This entry features one T cell receptor (beta chain) sequence. This specimen comes from a study of cytomegalovirus exposure and HLA in healthy donors. At the level of the study: T cells numbering around 180 million yielded 100 million to 120 million unique TCR beta sequences in an earlier analysis.

The PCR used 60 Vbeta and 13 Jbeta primers. The data were produced by immunoSEQ multiplex PCR, yet TCRdb's version contains in-frame clones alone and is incomplete. The data hold about 240,000 clones, with approximately 80% observed a single time. Trimming took off 2 bases at V and 1 base at J, with 17 bases between the two ends. CDR3 length: 17 residues. The germline V gene encodes CDR1 SGHVS and CDR2 FNYEAQ. While unrecorded immune exposures were likely, the donors were nominally healthy when sampled. This receptor was identified in a woman in her sixties or seventies in good health and CMV-seropositive. Sequenced input: PBMCs. The V call is TRBV7-6, the J call TRBJ1-2; tentatively, D is TRBD1 (5 bases). The CDR3 DNA reads TGTGCCAGCAGCTTAATTGATTGGACAAAAAGTAACTATGGCTACACCTTC. This sequence encodes CASSLIDWTKSNYGYTF.